A single sample gave rise to the 7 T cell receptor beta chains below, sequenced in a study of technical replicates of blood from a handful of donors. Some clones are missing from TCRdb's copy, which holds only in-frame ones; the method was immunoSEQ multiplex PCR. The data show roughly 100,000 clones, with more than 85% seen just once and around 0.3% held by the top ten. The sample was T cells isolated from PBMCs. All receptors derive from a human donor in good health.

J is TRBJ2-5 and V is TRBV5-1; TRBD1 matches 8 bases. Germline lookup yields CDR1 SGHRS and CDR2 YFSETQ. This CDR3 has 15 residues. V gave up 4 bases and J gave up 1 base; unmatched junction bases: 6. The CDR3 DNA is TGCGCCAGCAGCATGACAGGGGCGGTCCAAGAGACCCAGTACTTC. This gives the protein CASSMTGAVQETQYF.

The genes are TRBV19 and TRBJ1-3, with D unresolved. Per germline, CDR1 LNHDA and CDR2 SQIVND (reference sequence). CDR3 length: 16 amino acids. V lost 1 base, J lost 0 bases, and 10 bases lay in between. CDR3 protein: CASSIAGPGSGNTIYF. DNA of the CDR3: TGTGCCAGTAGTATAGCCGGCCCAGGCTCTGGAAACACCATATATTTT. The full variable domain, its missing parts supplied by reference TRBV19 and TRBJ1-3, is DGGITQSPKYLFRKEGQNVTLSCEQNLNHDAMYWYRQDPGQGLRLIYYSQIVNDFQKGDIAEGYSVSREKKESFPLTVTSAQKNPTAFYLCASSIAGPGSGNTIYFGEGSWLTVV.

The chain combines TRBV4-1 with TRBJ1-1; D is possibly TRBD1 (5 bases). The ends were cut back, 4 bases at V and 5 bases at J, with 11 bases in the middle. Germline CDR1 MGHRA, CDR2 YSYEKL. The CDR3 is 13 residues long. CDR3 sequence: CASSPDKGTEAFF. The CDR3 DNA reads TGCGCCAGCAGCCCTGATAAGGGGACTGAAGCTTTCTTT.

The J gene is TRBJ1-5, the V gene TRBV5-6, with TRBD1 matching 10 bases. Germline V CDR1 and CDR2: SGHDT, YYEEEE. V trimming: 1 base; J trimming: 6 bases; junction bases outside the gene matches: 4. The CDR3 has 15 residues. The CDR3 DNA follows: TGTGCCAGCAGCTTGTTGGGACAGGGGAGTCAGCCCCAGCATTTT. As protein: CASSLLGQGSQPQHF.

The chain uses TRBV11-3 and TRBJ1-1, with a possible D match to TRBD1 (5 bases). Germline V gene sequence: CDR1 SGHNT, CDR2 YENEEA. V was clipped by 2 bases and J by 10 bases, with 20 bases between them. The CDR3 loop spans 15 amino acids. For the CDR3, the DNA is TGTGCCAGCAGCTTATTAGTTGGCAGGGTGGAAAGAGCTTTCTTT. Encoded protein: CASSLLVGRVERAFF.

The gene calls are TRBV5-4 and TRBJ1-1, with a tentative D call TRBD1 (6 bases). Trimming took off 0 bases at V and 6 bases at J, with 12 bases between the two ends. The CDR3 has 14 amino acids. Germline V gives CDR1 SGHNT, CDR2 YYREEE (reference sequence). In DNA, the CDR3 is TGTGCCAGCAGCTTGGGAGGGGACACCCCTGAAGCTTTCTTT. Translated, it gives CASSLGGDTPEAFF.

This chain uses TRBV7-2 with TRBJ2-3, with D perhaps matching TRBD1 (6 bases). Germline CDR1 reads SGHTA; CDR2 reads FQGNSA. V dropped 1 base and J dropped 4 bases, with 12 bases sitting between them. The CDR3 covers 15 residues. In DNA, the CDR3 is TGTGCCAGCAGCTTAGAATCCAGGGGTGCAGATACGCAGTATTTT. This gives the protein CASSLESRGADTQYF.